This TCR beta chain was recorded in a study of blood T cells in healthy people across ages. Overall study results and limits: Unsorted PBMCs blocked a conclusive comparison of naive and antigen-experienced cells. Per million T cells, the diversity of TCR beta decreased roughly linearly as age advanced.

Each individual donor underwent a draw of about 11 milliliters of peripheral blood. With respect to this clonotype: The antigen remains undetermined.

Next came a second PCR, run for 7 to 11 cycles, which used a sample-barcoded 5' primer along with a J-beta primer mix. MiXCR, applied by TCRdb to the 5' RACE reads, yields one record per CDR3 protein. The table shows fewer than 700,000 distinct CDR3 sequences, with roughly 41% occurring only once. Germline values: CDR1 LGHNA, CDR2 YSLEER. V lost 0 bases and J lost 2; bases outside the gene matches: 3. The CDR3 is 16 residues long. This chain joins TRBV4-3 and TRBJ2-1; 8 nucleotides align to TRBD1. The sample taken for sequencing was blood. This clonotype was sampled from a man aged 80 or over in good health. DNA for the CDR3: TGCGCCAGCAGCCAAGAAACAGGGGGGCCCTACAATGAGCAGTTCTTC. Its protein is CASSQETGGPYNEQFF.